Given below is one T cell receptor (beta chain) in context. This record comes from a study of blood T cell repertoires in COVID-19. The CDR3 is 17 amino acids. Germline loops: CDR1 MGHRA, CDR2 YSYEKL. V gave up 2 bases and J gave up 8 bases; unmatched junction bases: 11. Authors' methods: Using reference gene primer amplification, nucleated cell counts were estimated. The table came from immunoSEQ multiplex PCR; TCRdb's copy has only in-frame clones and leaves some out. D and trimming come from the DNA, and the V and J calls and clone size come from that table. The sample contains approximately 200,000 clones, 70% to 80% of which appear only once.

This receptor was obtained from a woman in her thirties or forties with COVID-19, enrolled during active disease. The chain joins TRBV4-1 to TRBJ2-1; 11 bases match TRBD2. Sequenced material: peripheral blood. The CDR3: CASSQRPTSGISDEQFF. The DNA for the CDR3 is TGCGCCAGCAGCCAACGACCGACTAGCGGGATCAGTGATGAGCAGTTCTTC.